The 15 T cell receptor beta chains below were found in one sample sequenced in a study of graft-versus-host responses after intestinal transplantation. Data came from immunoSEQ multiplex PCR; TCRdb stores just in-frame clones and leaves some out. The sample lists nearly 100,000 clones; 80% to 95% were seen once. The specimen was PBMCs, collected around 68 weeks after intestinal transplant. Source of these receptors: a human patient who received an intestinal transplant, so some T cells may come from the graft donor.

The DNA for the CDR3 is TGTGCCAGCAGTTACGTTCCAGGGACAGGCCGGGGGGAGCAGTACTTC. Translated: CASSYVPGTGRGEQYF. This chain connects TRBV6-5 to TRBJ2-7; 8 bases map to TRBD1. CDR3 length equals 16 residues. Unmatched junction bases numbered 13, after V lost 2 bases and J lost 7 bases. The V gene's germline CDR1 is MNHEY and CDR2 SVGAGI.

DNA for the CDR3: TGTGCCAGTAGTATGTTTTCGGGCCGGGGCTGGGGCTACACCTTC. Translation gives CASSMFSGRGWGYTF. V is TRBV19 and J is TRBJ1-2; maybe TRBD1 (5 bases). The germline CDR1 and CDR2 sequences are LNHDA and SQIVND (reference sequence). With 3 bases removed from V and 8 bases from J, the gap between germline ends came to 19 bases. This CDR3 is 15 amino acids long.

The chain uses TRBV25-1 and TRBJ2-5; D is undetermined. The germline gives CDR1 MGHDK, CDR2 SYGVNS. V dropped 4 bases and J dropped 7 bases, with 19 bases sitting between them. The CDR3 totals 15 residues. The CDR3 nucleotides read TGTGCCAGCAGTGCAATTGGACGGACCATAGGGACCCAGTACTTC. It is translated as CASSAIGRTIGTQYF. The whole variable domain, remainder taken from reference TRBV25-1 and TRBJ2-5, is EADIYQTPRYLVIGTGKKITLECSQTMGHDKMYWYQQDPGMELHLIHYSYGVNSTEKGDLSSESTVSRIRTEHFPLTLESARPSHTSQYLCASSAIGRTIGTQYFGPGTRLLVL.

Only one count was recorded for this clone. CDR3 sequence (DNA): TGTGCCAGCAGTGAATTGGCACCCCTCCACTTT. This translates into CASSELAPLHF. This rearrangement joins TRBV6-1 to TRBJ1-6; D call uncertain. This CDR3 has 11 residues. From germline, CDR1 is MNHNS and CDR2 SASEGT. The V end lost 2 bases, the J end lost 11 bases, and 4 bases lay between the germline ends.

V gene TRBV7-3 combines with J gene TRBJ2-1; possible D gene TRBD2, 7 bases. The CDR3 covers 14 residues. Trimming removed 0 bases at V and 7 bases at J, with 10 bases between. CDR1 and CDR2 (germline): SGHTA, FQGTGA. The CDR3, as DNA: TGTGCCAGCAGCTTAACCCGGGGGGCGAATGAGCAGTTCTTC. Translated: CASSLTRGANEQFF.

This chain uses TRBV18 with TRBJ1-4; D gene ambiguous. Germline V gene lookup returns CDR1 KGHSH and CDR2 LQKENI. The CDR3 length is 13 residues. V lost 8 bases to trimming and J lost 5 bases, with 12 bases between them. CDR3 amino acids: CASKGQTNEKLFF. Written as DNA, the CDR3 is TGTGCCAGCAAAGGGCAGACGAATGAAAAACTGTTTTTT.

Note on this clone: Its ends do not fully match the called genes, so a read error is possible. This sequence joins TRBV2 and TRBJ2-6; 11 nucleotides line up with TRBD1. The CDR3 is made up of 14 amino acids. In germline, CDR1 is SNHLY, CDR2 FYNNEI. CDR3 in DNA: TGTGCCAGCAGCCCCGGACAGGGGGCGAACGTCCTGACTTTC. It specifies CASSPGQGANVLTF.

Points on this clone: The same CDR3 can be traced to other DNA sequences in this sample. CDR3 nucleotide sequence: TGTGCCATCAGTGGAGGGCCGAACACTGAAGCTTTCTTT. Its protein product is CAISGGPNTEAFF. This sequence joins TRBV10-3 and TRBJ1-1; D is unresolved. The CDR3 loop spans 13 amino acids. Trimming pared 4 bases from V and 1 base from J, leaving 7 bases between. The germline V gene encodes CDR1 ENHRY and CDR2 SYGVKD.

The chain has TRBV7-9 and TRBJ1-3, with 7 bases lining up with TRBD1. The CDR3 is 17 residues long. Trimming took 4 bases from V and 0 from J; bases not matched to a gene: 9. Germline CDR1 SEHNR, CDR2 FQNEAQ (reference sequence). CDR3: CASSSTETGSSGNTIYF. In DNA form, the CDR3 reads TGTGCCAGCAGCTCAACGGAGACAGGGAGCTCTGGAAACACCATATATTTT. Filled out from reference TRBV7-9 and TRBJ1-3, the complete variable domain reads DTGVSQNPRHKITKRGQNVTFRCDPISEHNRLYWYRQTLGQGPEFLTYFQNEAQLEKSRLLSDRFSAERPKGSFSTLEIQRTEQGDSAMYLCASSSTETGSSGNTIYFGEGSWLTVV.

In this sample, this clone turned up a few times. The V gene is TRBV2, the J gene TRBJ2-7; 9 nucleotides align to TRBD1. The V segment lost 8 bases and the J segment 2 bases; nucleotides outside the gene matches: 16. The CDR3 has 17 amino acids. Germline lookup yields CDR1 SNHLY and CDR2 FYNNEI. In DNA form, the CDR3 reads TGTGCCAGCCGCGGGGGACAGGGTAGGGTTTTCGCCTACGAGCAGTACTTC. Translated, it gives CASRGGQGRVFAYEQYF.

CDR3 protein: CASRNPLVGAYEQYF. The CDR3 nucleotides read TGTGCCAGCAGAAATCCCCTGGTTGGAGCCTACGAGCAGTACTTC. This rearrangement joins TRBV6-1 to TRBJ2-7; D not resolved. From germline, CDR1 is MNHNS and CDR2 SASEGT. The V and J ends lost 6 bases and 2 bases respectively, with 17 bases between them. The CDR3 is made up of 15 amino acids.

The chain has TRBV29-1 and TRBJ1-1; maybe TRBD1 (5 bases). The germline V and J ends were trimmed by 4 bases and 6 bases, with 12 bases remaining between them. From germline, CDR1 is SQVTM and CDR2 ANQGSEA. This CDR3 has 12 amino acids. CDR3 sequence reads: CSVAGLLPEAFF. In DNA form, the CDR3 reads TGCAGCGTTGCGGGGCTACTACCTGAAGCTTTCTTT.

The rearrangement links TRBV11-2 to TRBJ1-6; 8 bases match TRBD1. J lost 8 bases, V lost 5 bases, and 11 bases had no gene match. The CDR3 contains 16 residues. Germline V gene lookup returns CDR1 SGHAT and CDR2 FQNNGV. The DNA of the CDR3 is TGTGCCAGCAGCCCGACAGGGGAAACCGTCGATTCACCCCTCCACTTT. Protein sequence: CASSPTGETVDSPLHF.

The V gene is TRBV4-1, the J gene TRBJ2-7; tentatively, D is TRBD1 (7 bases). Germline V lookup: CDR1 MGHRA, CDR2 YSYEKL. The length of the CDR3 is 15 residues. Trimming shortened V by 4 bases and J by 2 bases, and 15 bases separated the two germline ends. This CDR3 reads CASSPYAGQTYEQYF. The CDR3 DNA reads TGCGCCAGCAGCCCTTACGCGGGACAGACCTACGAGCAGTACTTC.

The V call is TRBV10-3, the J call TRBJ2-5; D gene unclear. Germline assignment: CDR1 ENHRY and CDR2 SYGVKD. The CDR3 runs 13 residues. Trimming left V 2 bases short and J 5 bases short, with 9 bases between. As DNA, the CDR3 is TGTGCCATCAGTGAGCTAGATGGCGAGACCCAGTACTTC. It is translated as CAISELDGETQYF.